This TCR beta chain originates from a study of vaccination and CD4 T cells after COVID-19. Whole-study context: Two doses of either BNT162b2 or mRNA-1273 vaccine were given to participants.

Time point: late sampling 161 to 241 days after vaccination in a few convalescent patients. The treatment: roughly ten-day PBMC culture with coronavirus spike peptide pools or control peptides (ViraFEST assay). ViraFEST stimulated the growth of antigen-specific T cells using peptide pools and subsequently profiled their TCRs by sequencing. V trimming: 10 bases; J trimming: 3 bases; junction bases outside the gene matches: 3. The CDR3 runs 13 residues. Germline loops: CDR1 LNHDA, CDR2 SQIVND (reference sequence). Cultured CD4+ T cell DNA underwent sequencing with the Oncomine TCR Beta short-read assay. Once CD4+ T cells had been cultured, genomic DNA was extracted from them. TCRdb used MiXCR to reprocess the PCR reads, holding one entry per CDR3 protein. The sample carries about 18,000 distinct CDR3 sequences, approximately 49% recorded once. In the case of this clonotype: What it binds is not known.

Study-wide results and limits: Of the reactive clones in convalescent patients, a median about 86% showed up only post-vaccination.

The TCR comes from a human donor who had recovered from COVID-19. This specimen was CD4+ T cells from blood, cultured in vitro, taken about 7 months after SARS-CoV-2 vaccination. The chain joins TRBV19 to TRBJ2-3; the match to TRBD1 covers 11 bases. The CDR3 loop is CATGQGATDTQYF. DNA for the CDR3: TGTGCCACCGGACAGGGGGCTACAGATACGCAGTATTTT.